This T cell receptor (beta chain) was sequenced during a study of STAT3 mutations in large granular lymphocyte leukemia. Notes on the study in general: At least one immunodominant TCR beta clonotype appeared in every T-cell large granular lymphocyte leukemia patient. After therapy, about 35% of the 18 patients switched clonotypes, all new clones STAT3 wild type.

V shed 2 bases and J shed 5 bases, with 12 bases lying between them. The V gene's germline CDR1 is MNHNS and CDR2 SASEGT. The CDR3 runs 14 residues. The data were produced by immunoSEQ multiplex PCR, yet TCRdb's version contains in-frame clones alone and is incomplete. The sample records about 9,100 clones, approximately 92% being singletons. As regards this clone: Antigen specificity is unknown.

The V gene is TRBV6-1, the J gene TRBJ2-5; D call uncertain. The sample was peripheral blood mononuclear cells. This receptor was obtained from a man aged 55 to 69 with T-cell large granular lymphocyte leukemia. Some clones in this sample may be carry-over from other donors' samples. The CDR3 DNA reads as TGTGCCAGCAGTGAACTAGGGAATTCGGAGACCCAGTACTTC. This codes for CASSELGNSETQYF.